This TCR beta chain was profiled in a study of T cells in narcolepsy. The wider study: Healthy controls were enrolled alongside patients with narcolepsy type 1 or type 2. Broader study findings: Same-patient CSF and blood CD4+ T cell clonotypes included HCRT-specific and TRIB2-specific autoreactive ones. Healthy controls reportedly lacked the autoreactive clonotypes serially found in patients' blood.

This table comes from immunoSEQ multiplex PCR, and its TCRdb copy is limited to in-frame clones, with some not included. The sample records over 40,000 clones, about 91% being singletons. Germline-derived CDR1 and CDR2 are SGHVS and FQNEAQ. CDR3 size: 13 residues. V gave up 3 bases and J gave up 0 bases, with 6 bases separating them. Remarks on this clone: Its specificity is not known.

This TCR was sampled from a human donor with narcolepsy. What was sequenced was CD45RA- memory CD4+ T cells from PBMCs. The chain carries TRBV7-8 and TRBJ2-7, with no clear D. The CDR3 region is CASSFGYSYEQYF. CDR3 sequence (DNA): TGTGCCAGCAGCTTCGGGTACTCCTACGAGCAGTACTTC.